A selection of T cell receptor beta chains follows, all from one sample in a study of cytomegalovirus exposure and HLA in healthy donors. Generated by immunoSEQ multiplex PCR, the TCRdb table keeps only in-frame clones and is missing some. The repertoire holds fewer than 100,000 clones, with roughly 80% as singletons. Input material: PBMCs. These receptors originate from a man aged 35 to 55 in good health and CMV-seropositive. CDR3s include the opening cysteine and the closing phenylalanine or tryptophan. A D gene is named only where the DNA matches it firmly. The listing skips clone size in some rows; elsewhere it reads once, few, many or a size class.

clone size | J gene | V gene | D gene | CDR3 DNA | CDR3 protein
- | TRBJ1-1 | TRBV4-1 | TRBD1 | TGCGCCAGCAGCCAAGGAGGCAGGGGGCGGACTGAAGCTTTCTTT | CASSQGGRGRTEAFF
few | TRBJ2-6 | TRBV7-6 | TRBD2 | TGTGCCAGCAGCCGGGCGGTATCTAGCGGGGGCCCCCGGGAGGGGGCCAACGTCCTGACTTTC | CASSRAVSSGGPREGANVLTF
once | TRBJ2-2 | TRBV18 | - | TGTGCCAGCTCACCAGGTCGGGAAAACACCGGGGAGCTGTTTTTT | CASSPGRENTGELFF
- | TRBJ1-4 | TRBV5-1 | - | TGCGCCAGCAGCTTGCGGATGGAGGAAAAACTGTTTTTT | CASSLRMEEKLFF
- | TRBJ1-1 | TRBV6-5 | TRBD1 | TGTGCCAGCAGTTACTCGACAGGGTCCAACACTGAAGCTTTCTTT | CASSYSTGSNTEAFF
- | TRBJ1-2 | TRBV28 | TRBD1 | TGTGCCAGCAGTCCCTCGGGACAGGGGGAGGCTGGCTACACCTTC | CASSPSGQGEAGYTF
- | TRBJ1-2 | TRBV5-6 | - | TGTGCCAGCAGCTTTTCGGGGGTAGCTGGCTACACCTTC | CASSFSGVAGYTF
- | TRBJ2-5 | TRBV5-1 | TRBD1 | TGCGCCAGCAGCCCCGGACAGGGGGCCCCCGAGACCCAGTACTTC | CASSPGQGAPETQYF
- | TRBJ2-3 | TRBV2 | - | TGTGCCAGCACTCAGAGGACTAGCACAGATACGCAGTATTTT | CASTQRTSTDTQYF
- | TRBJ2-5 | TRBV6-5 | - | TGTGCCAGCTCCCGGGATGCTCAGCAAGAGACCCAGTACTTC | CASSRDAQQETQYF
few | TRBJ1-3 | TRBV19 | - | TGTGCCAGTAGTATACCGGGACATCAGACTGGAAACACCATATATTTT | CASSIPGHQTGNTIYF
- | TRBJ1-6 | TRBV4-1 | TRBD1 | TGCGCCAGCAGCCAAGGGACAGGGTTCTATAATTCACCCCTCCACTTT | CASSQGTGFYNSPLHF
- | TRBJ2-1 | TRBV5-4 | - | TGTGCCAGCAGCCGAGGGAGCGTAGACAATGAGCAGTTCTTC | CASSRGSVDNEQFF
- | TRBJ2-3 | TRBV28 | TRBD2 | TGTGCCAGCAGTTTATATTCGGCGGGGGGGAACACAGATACGCAGTATTTT | CASSLYSAGGNTDTQYF
- | TRBJ2-7 | TRBV28 | TRBD2 | TGTGCCAGCACTTTAGGGACTAGCGGCCCCTACGAGCAGTACTTC | CASTLGTSGPYEQYF
- | TRBJ1-1 | TRBV6-5 | - | TGTGCCAGCAGGCGGGGAATGAACACTGAAGCTTTCTTT | CASRRGMNTEAFF
- | TRBJ2-7 | TRBV7-8 | TRBD1 | TGTGCCAGCAGCGACGCCGGGACAGGTCTCTACGAGCAGTACTTC | CASSDAGTGLYEQYF
- | TRBJ2-4 | TRBV12-2 | - | TGTGCAAGTCGCTTACCCCCCCTGAACGGGGGGGAGTCGTTAGCCAAAAACATTCAGTACTTC | CASRLPPLNGGESLAKNIQYF
- | TRBJ2-5 | TRBV5-6 | TRBD1 | TGTGCCAGCAGCTTGGGACAGGGAAGAGTGTACCTTTCCCAAGAGACCCAGTACTTC | CASSLGQGRVYLSQETQYF
- | TRBJ2-4 | TRBV19 | - | TGTGCCAGTAGCATAGAGGGCTTAGCCAAAAACATTCAGTACTTC | CASSIEGLAKNIQYF
- | TRBJ2-7 | TRBV7-7 | TRBD2 | TGTGCTAGCAGCTTAGCGCGGGGGTCTCACTACGAGCAGTACTTC | CASSLARGSHYEQYF
few | TRBJ2-7 | TRBV9 | TRBD2 | TGTGCCAGCAGTGGGGGGGTAAGGGGCTACGAGCAGTACTTC | CASSGGVRGYEQYF
- | TRBJ1-2 | TRBV5-6 | - | TGTGCCAGCAGCCGCGGGGGGGCCGACTATGGCTACACCTTC | CASSRGGADYGYTF
- | TRBJ2-3 | TRBV5-6 | TRBD2 | TGTGCCAGCAGCGAGTCGGGGAGGGGTAACACAGATACGCAGTATTTT | CASSESGRGNTDTQYF
- | TRBJ2-5 | TRBV11-3 | TRBD1 | TGTGCCAGCAGCACAGGACAGGGGGAGGACCAAGAGACCCAGTACTTC | CASSTGQGEDQETQYF
- | TRBJ2-5 | TRBV7-3 | - | TGTGCCAGCAGCTTAACGAGGAAAGAGACCCAGTACTTC | CASSLTRKETQYF
- | TRBJ2-2 | TRBV7-2 | - | TGTGCCAGCAGCACCCGGCAGGGGTACACCGGGGAGCTGTTTTTT | CASSTRQGYTGELFF
- | TRBJ2-7 | TRBV28 | TRBD2 | TGTGCCAGCTGGGGACTAGCGGGTTCCTTCTACGAGCAGTACTTC | CASWGLAGSFYEQYF
- | TRBJ2-4 | TRBV5-4 | - | TGTGCCAGCAGCTTGGAAGGCCGGGGGGCCAAAAACATTCAGTACTTC | CASSLEGRGAKNIQYF
- | TRBJ1-5 | TRBV18 | TRBD1 | TGTGCCAGCTCACCGCCTAGGACAGGGAACAATCAGCCCCAGCATTTT | CASSPPRTGNNQPQHF
- | TRBJ1-6 | TRBV6-5 | - | TGTGCCAGCAGTTTTAAGGGGAATAATTCACCCCTCCACTTT | CASSFKGNNSPLHF
- | TRBJ1-6 | TRBV4-1 | - | TGCGCCAGCAGCCAAGATGGGCAGGGGTCTTATTCACCCCTCCACTTT | CASSQDGQGSYSPLHF
- | TRBJ1-1 | TRBV27 | - | TGTGCCAGCAGCACCTTGCGGGGATTGTACACTGAAGCTTTCTTT | CASSTLRGLYTEAFF
- | TRBJ2-5 | TRBV11-2 | - | TGTGCCAGCAGCTTTGTGAGGGTACCGGGACATCAAGAGACCCAGTACTTC | CASSFVRVPGHQETQYF
- | TRBJ2-5 | TRBV5-1 | - | TGCGCCAGCAGCTTAGAAACAGGGATCGGAGAGACCCAGTACTTC | CASSLETGIGETQYF
- | TRBJ2-5 | TRBV5-4 | - | TGTGCCAGCAGCTTGGGGGCAGAACAAGAGACCCAGTACTTC | CASSLGAEQETQYF
- | TRBJ1-1 | TRBV11-2 | - | TGTGCCAGCAGCTTAGGTACGGGAATGAACACTGAAGCTTTCTTT | CASSLGTGMNTEAFF
few | TRBJ2-5 | TRBV5-1 | - | TGCGCCAGCAGCCCAGCCCCCGGGGACTCCAACGGGGAGACCCAGTACTTC | CASSPAPGDSNGETQYF
- | TRBJ2-1 | TRBV19 | - | TGTGCCAGTAGTACCCATAACGGGAATGAGCAGTTCTTC | CASSTHNGNEQFF
- | TRBJ2-7 | TRBV15 | TRBD1 | TGTGCCACCAGCGGTTGGGACAGATCCCTCTACGAGCAGTACTTC | CATSGWDRSLYEQYF
- | TRBJ1-5 | TRBV5-3 | - | TGTGCCAGAAGCTTGGCCAATAGCAATCAGCCCCAGCATTTT | CARSLANSNQPQHF
- | TRBJ2-5 | TRBV7-8 | - | TGTGCCAGCAGAATTAGCGCCGGCCAAGAGACCCAGTACTTC | CASRISAGQETQYF
- | TRBJ2-3 | TRBV7-8 | TRBD1 | TGTGCCACCCGTAGGGACAGGGCCCCTAGCACAGATACGCAGTATTTT | CATRRDRAPSTDTQYF
- | TRBJ1-1 | TRBV6-5 | - | TGTGCCAGCAGTTACTCTTCCACGGGGAACACTGAAGCTTTCTTT | CASSYSSTGNTEAFF
- | TRBJ2-7 | TRBV7-9 | TRBD2 | TGTGCCAGCAGCTCCGCGGGGACTAGCGGGAGTATCAACGAGCAGTACTTC | CASSSAGTSGSINEQYF
few | TRBJ1-6 | TRBV5-6 | - | TGTGCCAGCAGCGCTAGGGGTTCCTATAATTCACCCCTCCACTTT | CASSARGSYNSPLHF
- | TRBJ1-1 | TRBV2 | TRBD1 | TGTGCCAGCCGTTCAGGGGGTTGGACTGAAGCTTTCTTT | CASRSGGWTEAFF
- | TRBJ1-4 | TRBV27 | - | TGTGCCAGCAGTTTTGCGGCAAATGAAAAACTGTTTTTT | CASSFAANEKLFF
- | TRBJ1-3 | TRBV10-3 | - | TGTGCCACCCTATCTGGAAACACCATATATTTT | CATLSGNTIYF